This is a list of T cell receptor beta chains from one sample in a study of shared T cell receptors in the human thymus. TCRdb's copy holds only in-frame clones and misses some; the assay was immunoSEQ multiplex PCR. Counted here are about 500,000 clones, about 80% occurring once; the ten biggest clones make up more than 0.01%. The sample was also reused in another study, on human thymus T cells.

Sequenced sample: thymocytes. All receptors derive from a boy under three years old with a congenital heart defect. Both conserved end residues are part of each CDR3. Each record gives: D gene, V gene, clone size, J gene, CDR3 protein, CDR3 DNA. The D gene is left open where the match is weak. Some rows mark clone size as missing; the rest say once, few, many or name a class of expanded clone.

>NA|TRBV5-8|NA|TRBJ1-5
CASSLGAPPWHQPQHF
TGTGCCAGCAGCTTGGGGGCTCCCCCTTGGCATCAGCCCCAGCATTTT
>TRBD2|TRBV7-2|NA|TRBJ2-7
CASSLPYRLAERYEQYF
TGTGCCAGCAGCTTACCCTACCGACTAGCGGAACGCTACGAGCAGTACTTC
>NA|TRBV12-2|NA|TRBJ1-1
CASRYMGTVNTEAFF
TGTGCAAGTCGATATATGGGGACAGTCAACACTGAAGCTTTCTTT
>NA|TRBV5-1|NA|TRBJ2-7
CASSPAEFSPNEQYF
TGCGCCAGCAGCCCAGCGGAGTTCAGCCCTAACGAGCAGTACTTC
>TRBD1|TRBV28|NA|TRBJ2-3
CASSPTGPTDTQYF
TGTGCCAGCAGTCCGACAGGGCCCACAGATACGCAGTATTTT
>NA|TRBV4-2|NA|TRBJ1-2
CASSQDRGKREVNYGYTF
TGTGCCAGCAGCCAAGATCGAGGGAAGAGGGAAGTTAACTATGGCTACACCTTC
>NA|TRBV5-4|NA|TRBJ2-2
CASSLASGKAPNTGELFF
TGTGCCAGCAGCTTGGCCAGCGGAAAAGCCCCGAACACCGGGGAGCTGTTTTTT
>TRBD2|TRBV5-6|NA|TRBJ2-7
CASSELTSGSYEQYF
TGTGCCAGCAGCGAGCTAACTAGCGGGAGCTACGAGCAGTACTTC
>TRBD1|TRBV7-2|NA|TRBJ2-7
CASSFGTGSYEQYF
TGTGCCAGCAGCTTCGGGACAGGGTCCTACGAGCAGTACTTC
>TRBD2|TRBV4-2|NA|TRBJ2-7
CASSQEFGLAGGLLPGEYF
TGTGCCAGCAGCCAAGAATTTGGACTAGCGGGAGGGCTTCTCCCGGGGGAGTACTTC
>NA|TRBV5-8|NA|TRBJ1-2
CASSLLGFIRGDGYTF
TGTGCCAGCAGCTTGTTGGGCTTTATCAGGGGCGATGGCTACACCTTC
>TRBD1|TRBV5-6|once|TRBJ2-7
CASSSTPWGQASYEQYF
TGTGCCAGCAGCAGCACCCCCTGGGGACAGGCCTCCTACGAGCAGTACTTC
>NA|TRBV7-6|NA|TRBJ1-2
CASSPGVGYTF
TGTGCCAGCAGCCCGGGAGTAGGCTACACCTTC
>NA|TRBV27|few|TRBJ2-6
CASSQAGGSGANVLTF
TGTGCCAGCAGCCAAGCCGGGGGATCTGGGGCCAACGTCCTGACTTTC
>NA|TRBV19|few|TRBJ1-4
CAWSGGTNEKLFF
TGTGCCTGGTCGGGGGGGACTAATGAAAAACTGTTTTTT
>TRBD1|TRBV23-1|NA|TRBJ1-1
CASSQSSTGIMNTEAFF
TGCGCCAGCAGTCAATCATCGACAGGGATCATGAACACTGAAGCTTTCTTT
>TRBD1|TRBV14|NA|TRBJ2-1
CASSPQAGDRYNEQFF
TGTGCCAGCAGCCCTCAAGCCGGGGACAGATACAATGAGCAGTTCTTC
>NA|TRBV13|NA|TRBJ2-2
CASSLVTVTGELFF
TGTGCCAGCAGCTTAGTAACAGTAACCGGGGAGCTGTTTTTT
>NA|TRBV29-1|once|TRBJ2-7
CSVFQGCEQYF
TGCAGCGTTTTTCAGGGCTGCGAGCAGTACTTC
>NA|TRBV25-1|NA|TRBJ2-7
CANLSRRQRYF
TGTGCCAACCTTTCCCGGAGACAGAGGTACTTC
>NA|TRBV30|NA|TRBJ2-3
CAWLPRTTSTDTQYF
TGTGCCTGGTTACCCCGGACTACCAGCACAGATACGCAGTATTTT
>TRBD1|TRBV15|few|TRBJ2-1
CATSRGRTDRGRHEQFF
TGTGCCACCAGCAGAGGCCGGACTGACAGGGGGCGGCATGAGCAGTTCTTC
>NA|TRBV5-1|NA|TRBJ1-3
CASSLGQAAGNTIYF
TGCGCCAGCAGCTTGGGGCAGGCAGCTGGAAACACCATATATTTT
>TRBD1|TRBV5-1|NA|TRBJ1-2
CASSFDRVDGYTF
TGCGCCAGCAGCTTTGACAGGGTGGATGGCTACACCTTC
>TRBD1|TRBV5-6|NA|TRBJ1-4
CASSLGQGVGNEKLFF
TGTGCCAGCAGCTTGGGGCAGGGGGTAGGGAATGAAAAACTGTTTTTT
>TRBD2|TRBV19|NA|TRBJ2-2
CASLGTSGRDRNTGELFF
TGTGCCAGTCTCGGGACTAGCGGGAGGGATCGGAACACCGGGGAGCTGTTTTTT
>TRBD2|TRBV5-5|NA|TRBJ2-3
CASSSGLAGVRDTQYF
TGTGCCAGCAGCTCGGGACTAGCGGGAGTACGAGATACGCAGTATTTT
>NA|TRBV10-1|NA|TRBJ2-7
CASSESEGSYEQYF
TGCGCCAGCAGTGAGTCGGAGGGGTCCTACGAGCAGTACTTC
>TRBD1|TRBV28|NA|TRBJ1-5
CASRSRNRGGQPQHF
TGTGCCAGCAGGTCCCGAAACAGGGGAGGTCAGCCCCAGCATTTT
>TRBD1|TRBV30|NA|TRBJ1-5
CAWSPQGGQPQHF
TGTGCCTGGAGCCCACAGGGGGGCCAGCCCCAGCATTTT
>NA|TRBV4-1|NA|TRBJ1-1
CASSQKRGTEAFF
TGCGCCAGCAGCCAAAAAAGGGGCACTGAAGCTTTCTTT
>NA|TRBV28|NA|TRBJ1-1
CASGRHRDPEAFF
TGTGCCAGCGGACGACACAGGGACCCTGAAGCTTTCTTT
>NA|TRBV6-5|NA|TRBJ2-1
CASSYSGGYNEQFF
TGTGCCAGCAGTTACTCGGGCGGGTACAATGAGCAGTTCTTC
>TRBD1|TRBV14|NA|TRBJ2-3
CASSQEKPTGGLDTQYF
TGTGCCAGCAGCCAAGAGAAACCGACAGGGGGTTTAGATACGCAGTATTTT
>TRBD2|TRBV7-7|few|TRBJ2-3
CASSAGTSGRTDTQYF
TGTGCTAGCAGCGCCGGGACTAGCGGTCGCACAGATACGCAGTATTTT
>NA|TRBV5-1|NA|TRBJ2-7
CASSLDGSTYEQYF
TGCGCCAGCAGCTTGGACGGGAGTACCTACGAGCAGTACTTC
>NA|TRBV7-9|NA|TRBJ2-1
CASNSDQRVYNEQFF
TGTGCCAGCAACTCCGATCAGCGGGTTTACAATGAGCAGTTCTTC
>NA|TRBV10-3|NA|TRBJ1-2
CAISGMGANYGYTF
TGTGCCATCAGTGGCATGGGCGCTAACTATGGCTACACCTTC
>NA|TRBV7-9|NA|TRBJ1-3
CASSSTNEGSGNTIYF
TGTGCCAGCAGCTCCACGAATGAGGGTTCAGGAAACACCATATATTTT
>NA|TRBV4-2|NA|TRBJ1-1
CASSQGTDVNTEAFF
TGTGCCAGCAGCCAAGGGACAGATGTGAACACTGAAGCTTTCTTT
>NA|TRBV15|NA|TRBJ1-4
CATSVTGATNEKLFF
TGTGCCACCAGCGTCACCGGTGCGACTAATGAAAAACTGTTTTTT
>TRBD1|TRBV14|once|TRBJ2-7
CASSQSDRGPSEQYF
TGTGCCAGCAGCCAAAGTGACAGGGGACCCTCCGAGCAGTACTTC
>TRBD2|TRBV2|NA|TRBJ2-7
CASSEALAGDYEQYF
TGTGCCAGCAGTGAAGCGCTAGCGGGAGATTACGAGCAGTACTTC
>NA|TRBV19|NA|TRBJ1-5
CASSVPQGYSNQPQHF
TGTGCCAGTAGTGTACCACAGGGATATAGCAATCAGCCCCAGCATTTT
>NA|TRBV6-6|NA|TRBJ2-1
CASSYSQSNEQFF
TGTGCCAGCAGTTACTCCCAGTCCAATGAGCAGTTCTTC
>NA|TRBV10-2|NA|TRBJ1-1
CASSETGGPGTEAFF
TGCGCCAGCAGTGAGACGGGGGGGCCTGGAACTGAAGCTTTCTTT
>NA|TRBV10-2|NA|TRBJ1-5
CASSFLGQPQHF
TGCGCCAGCAGTTTCCTAGGTCAGCCCCAGCATTTT
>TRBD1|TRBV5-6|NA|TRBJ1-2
CASSSGTEYGYTF
TGTGCCAGCAGCTCCGGGACAGAGTATGGCTACACCTTC